This is a list of T cell receptor beta chains from one sample in a study of shared clonotypes between healthy human individuals. Method: immunoSEQ multiplex PCR; TCRdb's copy keeps in-frame clones and lacks some. The profile covers approximately 640,000 clones, with 90% appearing a single time and 34% taken by the ten largest. Input material: memory CD8+ T cells from PBMCs. Every receptor here comes from a man aged 18-30 years in good health. Some clones in this sample may be carry-over from other donors' samples. Both conserved end residues are part of each CDR3. Each record gives: J gene, clone size, V gene, D gene, CDR3 DNA, CDR3 protein. The D gene is left open where the match is weak. Expanded clones get a size class; other rows say once, few or many, or leave the size out.

J: TRBJ1-1
size: .
V: TRBV11-2
D: TRBD1
DNA: TGTGCCAGCAGCTCCTACAGGGGGGCGAACACTGAAGCTTTCTTT
CDR3: CASSSYRGANTEAFF

J: TRBJ2-7
size: .
V: TRBV28
D: .
DNA: TGTGCCAGCAGTTTCCGGGATTATGACGAGCAGTACTTC
CDR3: CASSFRDYDEQYF

J: TRBJ2-1
size: .
V: TRBV28
D: .
DNA: TGTGCCAGCAGTTGGCTAGCGCTCTACAATGAGCAGTTCTTC
CDR3: CASSWLALYNEQFF

J: TRBJ1-1
size: .
V: TRBV28
D: .
DNA: TGTGCCAGCCGCTATTGGGGGCAGAACACTGAAGCTTTCTTT
CDR3: CASRYWGQNTEAFF

J: TRBJ2-1
size: .
V: TRBV27
D: TRBD2
DNA: TGTGCCAGCAGTTCCGGACTAGCGGGAGGCAATGAGCAGTTCTTC
CDR3: CASSSGLAGGNEQFF

J: TRBJ2-1
size: .
V: TRBV5-1
D: .
DNA: TGCGCCAGCATTCCACCCGGCTACAATGAGCAGTTCTTC
CDR3: CASIPPGYNEQFF

J: TRBJ2-2
size: .
V: TRBV27
D: .
DNA: TGTGCCAGCAGCCTATCCAGAGCGGCTCTAAGAAACACCGGGGAGCTGTTTTTT
CDR3: CASSLSRAALRNTGELFF

J: TRBJ2-1
size: .
V: TRBV6-6
D: .
DNA: TGTGCCAGCAGTTACCCCGACTCCTCAATATACAATGAGCAGTTCTTC
CDR3: CASSYPDSSIYNEQFF

J: TRBJ2-1
size: .
V: TRBV28
D: .
DNA: TGTGCCAGCAGTTTTAAGGTCTACAATGAGCAGTTCTTC
CDR3: CASSFKVYNEQFF

J: TRBJ2-4
size: .
V: TRBV6-1
D: .
DNA: TGTGCCAGCAGTGAAGCCCCCAGGTTGGGTGTTGCGTCCAAAAACATTCAGTACTTC
CDR3: CASSEAPRLGVASKNIQYF

J: TRBJ2-3
size: many
V: TRBV9
D: TRBD1
DNA: TGTGCCAGCAGCGTCCCCCTTTCGGGACAGGACCGCACAGATACGCAGTATTTT
CDR3: CASSVPLSGQDRTDTQYF

J: TRBJ2-3
size: once
V: TRBV5-1
D: .
DNA: TGCGCCAGCAGCCTCACGCCCGCGGGACTTAGAGCCACAGATACGCAGTATTTT
CDR3: CASSLTPAGLRATDTQYF

J: TRBJ1-1
size: .
V: TRBV5-1
D: TRBD1
DNA: TGCGCCAGCAGCTTCTTCACAGGGGAGACTGAAGCTTTCTTT
CDR3: CASSFFTGETEAFF

J: TRBJ1-2
size: .
V: TRBV27
D: .
DNA: TGTGCCAGCAACAAAATCTCCGGGGAATCTAACTATGGCTACACCTTC
CDR3: CASNKISGESNYGYTF

J: TRBJ2-7
size: .
V: TRBV11-2
D: .
DNA: TGTGCCAGCAGCTTAGGACCCTCAGGCTACGAGCAGTACTTC
CDR3: CASSLGPSGYEQYF

J: TRBJ2-5
size: .
V: TRBV27
D: .
DNA: TGTGCCAGCAGGTTCCTAACGCAAGAGACCCAGTACTTC
CDR3: CASRFLTQETQYF

J: TRBJ1-2
size: .
V: TRBV27
D: TRBD1
DNA: TGTGCCAGCAGTCGCCCGGGACAGGGGCATGGCTACACCTTC
CDR3: CASSRPGQGHGYTF

J: TRBJ2-1
size: .
V: TRBV10-1
D: .
DNA: TGCGCCAGCAGTGCCCGGGGATTCAATGAGCAGTTCTTC
CDR3: CASSARGFNEQFF

J: TRBJ2-3
size: once
V: TRBV7-2
D: TRBD2
DNA: TGTGCCAGCAGCTTAGGATGGTCGAGCGGGGGAGGGTCAGATACGCAGTATTTT
CDR3: CASSLGWSSGGGSDTQYF

J: TRBJ2-7
size: .
V: TRBV2
D: .
DNA: TGTGCCAGCAGGGACACCTACGAGCAGTACTTC
CDR3: CASRDTYEQYF

J: TRBJ1-2
size: .
V: TRBV7-8
D: TRBD1
DNA: TGTGCCAGCAGCCCGTGGACAGGGTTCGGCTACACCTTC
CDR3: CASSPWTGFGYTF

J: TRBJ2-3
size: .
V: TRBV19
D: .
DNA: TGTGCCAGTACCACCATCCTCGGGGGCACAGATACGCAGTATTTT
CDR3: CASTTILGGTDTQYF

J: TRBJ2-5
size: .
V: TRBV13
D: TRBD2
DNA: TGTGCCAGCAGCCGCTTGCGGGGGGTCGAAGAGACCCAGTACTTC
CDR3: CASSRLRGVEETQYF

J: TRBJ2-3
size: .
V: TRBV27
D: TRBD2
DNA: TGTGCCAGCAGTTTACGCAAGCTAGCGGGAGCGGGGGATACGCAGTATTTT
CDR3: CASSLRKLAGAGDTQYF

J: TRBJ1-3
size: .
V: TRBV28
D: TRBD1
DNA: TGTGCCAGCAGCCAGGGGGGTGGAAACACCATATATTTT
CDR3: CASSQGGGNTIYF

J: TRBJ2-2
size: .
V: TRBV28
D: TRBD2
DNA: TGTGCCAGCAGTCTCCGGACTAGCGGCCCGATCGGGGAGCTGTTTTTT
CDR3: CASSLRTSGPIGELFF

J: TRBJ2-3
size: once
V: TRBV6-5
D: .
DNA: TGTGCCAGCAGTTACTCGAAAGTCAGAAGTACAGATACGCAGTATTTT
CDR3: CASSYSKVRSTDTQYF

J: TRBJ2-1
size: .
V: TRBV27
D: .
DNA: TGTGCCAGCAGGGGGTTATCCTACAATGAGCAGTTCTTC
CDR3: CASRGLSYNEQFF

J: TRBJ1-1
size: .
V: TRBV9
D: .
DNA: TGTGCCAGCAGCGTGGGGGGCCGCACTGAAGCTTTCTTT
CDR3: CASSVGGRTEAFF

J: TRBJ2-3
size: .
V: TRBV9
D: TRBD2
DNA: TGTGCCAGCAGCGTAGCGGGGGGAGCGACCACAGATACGCAGTATTTT
CDR3: CASSVAGGATTDTQYF

J: TRBJ2-7
size: once
V: TRBV28
D: .
DNA: TGTGCCAGCAGTTTGGAGGAAAGTTCCTACGAGCAGTACTTC
CDR3: CASSLEESSYEQYF

J: TRBJ2-7
size: .
V: TRBV9
D: .
DNA: TGTGCCAGCAGCGAAGGGGAACTGGGTTACGAGCAGTACTTC
CDR3: CASSEGELGYEQYF

J: TRBJ2-1
size: .
V: TRBV29-1
D: TRBD2
DNA: TGCAGCGTTGTGCTAGCGGGAGGGTACAATGAGCAGTTCTTC
CDR3: CSVVLAGGYNEQFF

J: TRBJ1-4
size: .
V: TRBV5-6
D: .
DNA: TGTGCCAGCAGCCAGATGGACGGCTCAGCGAGTGAAAAACTGTTTTTT
CDR3: CASSQMDGSASEKLFF

J: TRBJ2-1
size: .
V: TRBV6-5
D: .
DNA: TGTGCCAGCAGTCCTCCCGCAGACAGGATTCGGGAGCAGTTCTTC
CDR3: CASSPPADRIREQFF

J: TRBJ2-7
size: .
V: TRBV2
D: .
DNA: TGTGCCAGCAGTGAGGGCTCCTACGAGCAGTACTTC
CDR3: CASSEGSYEQYF

J: TRBJ2-7
size: .
V: TRBV28
D: TRBD2
DNA: TGTGCCAGCCAAACAGCGGGGGTCTACGAGCAGTACTTC
CDR3: CASQTAGVYEQYF

J: TRBJ2-2
size: .
V: TRBV28
D: .
DNA: TGTGCCAGCCGGAGGTCCGGGGAGCTGTTTTTT
CDR3: CASRRSGELFF

J: TRBJ1-3
size: .
V: TRBV2
D: .
DNA: TGTGCCAGCAGTACGGGCCTAAACTCTGGAAACACCATATATTTT
CDR3: CASSTGLNSGNTIYF

J: TRBJ1-5
size: .
V: TRBV7-9
D: .
DNA: TGTGCCAGCAGCTTAAGGGGCAACAATCAGCCCCAGCATTTT
CDR3: CASSLRGNNQPQHF

J: TRBJ1-1
size: .
V: TRBV7-9
D: TRBD1
DNA: TGTGCCAGCGGAACAGGGGGGGTGAACACTGAAGCTTTCTTT
CDR3: CASGTGGVNTEAFF

J: TRBJ2-3
size: .
V: TRBV9
D: TRBD2
DNA: TGTGCCAGCAACCTGGGACTAGCGGGAGATACGCAGTATTTT
CDR3: CASNLGLAGDTQYF

J: TRBJ2-3
size: .
V: TRBV4-1
D: .
DNA: TGCGCCAGCAGCCAAGACGCGAGGGCCGGAGATACGCAGTATTTT
CDR3: CASSQDARAGDTQYF

J: TRBJ2-2
size: .
V: TRBV7-2
D: TRBD1
DNA: TGTGCCAGCAGGGACAGGCAGAACACCGGGGAGCTGTTTTTT
CDR3: CASRDRQNTGELFF

J: TRBJ1-1
size: .
V: TRBV30
D: .
DNA: TGTGCCTGGAGTTCCGACTCGGGACACCCTACTGAAGCTTTCTTT
CDR3: CAWSSDSGHPTEAFF

J: TRBJ2-7
size: .
V: TRBV4-1
D: .
DNA: TGCGCCAGCAGCTGGGGGTCCTCAACTACCCCCTACGAGCAGTACTTC
CDR3: CASSWGSSTTPYEQYF

J: TRBJ2-7
size: .
V: TRBV13
D: .
DNA: TGTGCCAGCAGCTTGGAGACCTACGAGCAGTACTTC
CDR3: CASSLETYEQYF

J: TRBJ2-1
size: .
V: TRBV5-5
D: .
DNA: TGTGCCAGCAGCTTTTGGACAGAACCACACTACAATGAGCAGTTCTTC
CDR3: CASSFWTEPHYNEQFF

J: TRBJ1-2
size: .
V: TRBV15
D: .
DNA: TGTGCCACCAGAGGGGAAAACGGCTATGGCTACACCTTC
CDR3: CATRGENGYGYTF

J: TRBJ2-1
size: .
V: TRBV19
D: TRBD1
DNA: TGTGCCAGTAGTATGGGGCCCCGCAGGGGGCCACGCAATGAGCAGTTCTTC
CDR3: CASSMGPRRGPRNEQFF

J: TRBJ2-3
size: .
V: TRBV6-6
D: .
DNA: TGTGCCAGCAGTTACTCGGCGAACAGCAGCACAGATACGCAGTATTTT
CDR3: CASSYSANSSTDTQYF

J: TRBJ2-7
size: .
V: TRBV19
D: .
DNA: TGTGCCAGTAGTCTGACTGGTGCCTACGAGCAGTACTTC
CDR3: CASSLTGAYEQYF

J: TRBJ2-7
size: .
V: TRBV2
D: .
DNA: TGTGCCAGCAGGGAAGCGGGCCCGGCCTACGAGCAGTACTTC
CDR3: CASREAGPAYEQYF

J: TRBJ2-7
size: .
V: TRBV5-4
D: TRBD2
DNA: TGTGCCAGCAGCCAAGGCCCCGGGACTAGCGGAACCTACGAGCAGTACTTC
CDR3: CASSQGPGTSGTYEQYF

J: TRBJ1-1
size: .
V: TRBV29-1
D: .
DNA: TGCAGCGTTGAACGCAAGGGCGACACTGAAGCTTTCTTT
CDR3: CSVERKGDTEAFF

J: TRBJ1-4
size: .
V: TRBV9
D: TRBD1
DNA: TGTGCCAGCAGCGAGGGGACAGACATTAATGAAAAACTGTTTTTT
CDR3: CASSEGTDINEKLFF